The 12 T cell receptor beta chains listed next were all sequenced from one sample in a study of T cell responses to AZD1222 COVID-19 vaccine. The table came from immunoSEQ multiplex PCR; TCRdb's copy has only in-frame clones and leaves some out. The table lists 120,000 or so clones, around 82% of them singletons. The sequences come from peripheral blood, collected on day 0 of AZD1222 vaccination. These receptors came from an adult in good health.

The chain recombines TRBV6-5 with TRBJ1-1; no firm D call. Germline V gene sequence: CDR1 MNHEY, CDR2 SVGAGI. The CDR3 contains 14 residues. The V and J ends lost 6 bases and 0 bases respectively, with 11 bases between them. The CDR3 nucleotides are TGTGCCAGCAGGGCCGAAGCTCTGAACACTGAAGCTTTCTTT. Translating gives CASRAEALNTEAFF.

This clone was found once. V and J are TRBV12-3 or TRBV12-4 and TRBJ2-7; no reliable D call. The V end lost 1 base, the J end lost 2 bases, and 3 bases lay between the germline ends. This CDR3 is built from 12 residues. CDR3 nucleotides: TGTGCCAGCAGTTTAGTAACCTACGAGCAGTACTTC. This codes for CASSLVTYEQYF.

The chain recombines TRBV15 with TRBJ2-7; D is perhaps TRBD2 (6 bases). The CDR3 has 13 residues. With 3 bases removed from V and 7 bases from J, the gap between germline ends came to 13 bases. Looked up from germline, CDR1 is LNHNV and CDR2 is YYDKDF (reference sequence). CDR3 amino acids: CATSSRDSGEQYF. The CDR3 bases are TGTGCCACCAGCAGCCGTGACAGCGGGGAGCAGTACTTC.

The rearrangement joins TRBV15 to TRBJ1-2; 9 bases fit TRBD1. The V gene's germline CDR1 is LNHNV and CDR2 YYDKDF (reference sequence). V gave up 2 bases and J gave up 5 bases; unmatched junction bases: 6. The CDR3 runs to 15 residues. The CDR3 loop is CATSRYPGQGYGYTF. The CDR3 DNA follows: TGTGCCACCAGCAGATATCCGGGACAGGGTTATGGCTACACCTTC.

The gene calls are TRBV28 and TRBJ1-1; D not resolved. Trimming left V 7 bases short and J 5 bases short, with 17 bases between. Germline CDR1 is MDHEN and CDR2 is SYDVKM. There are 14 residues in the CDR3. CDR3 in DNA: TGTGCCAGCACGAAGAGGGTAGGCAAAACTGAAGCTTTCTTT. Its translation is CASTKRVGKTEAFF.

The chain joins TRBV24-1 to TRBJ2-2; a possible D gene is TRBD1 (5 bases). CDR3 length: 16 amino acids. V lost 0 bases to trimming and J lost 4 bases, with 11 bases between them. CDR1 and CDR2 (germline): KGHDR, SFDVKD. In DNA, the CDR3 is TGTGCCACCAGTGATTTGACGGCAGGGCCCACCGGGGAGCTGTTTTTT. Protein: CATSDLTAGPTGELFF.

The chain is built from TRBV28 and TRBJ1-2, with a weak D call TRBD1 (5 bases). Trimming took off 2 bases at V and 5 bases at J, with 15 bases between the two ends. The CDR3 loop spans 15 amino acids. Germline V gene data show CDR1 as MDHEN and CDR2 as SYDVKM. The CDR3 sequence is CASSLGAHIFYGYTF. CDR3 nucleotide sequence: TGTGCCAGCAGTTTAGGGGCCCACATTTTTTATGGCTACACCTTC.

V gene TRBV10-3 combines with J gene TRBJ2-7; D not resolved. Germline V gene sequence: CDR1 ENHRY, CDR2 SYGVKD. Trimming removed 2 bases from V and 2 bases from J, with 10 bases in between. This CDR3 is built from 14 residues. CDR3 loop: CAISENIKAYEQYF. The CDR3 bases are TGTGCCATCAGTGAGAACATTAAGGCCTACGAGCAGTACTTC.

J is TRBJ2-3 and V is TRBV5-8, with no clear D. This CDR3 comprises 16 residues. V was clipped by 2 bases and J by 2 bases, with 15 bases between them. Looked up from germline, CDR1 is SGHTS and CDR2 is YDEGEE. The CDR3 sequence: CASSLGLTSVTDTQYF. CDR3 DNA: TGTGCCAGCAGCTTAGGCCTAACTTCGGTCACAGATACGCAGTATTTT.

A single count supports this clone. The J gene is TRBJ1-6, the V gene TRBV25-1; 7 bases agree with TRBD1. The J segment lost 7 bases and the V segment lost 3 bases, leaving 6 bases of the junction unmatched. Germline V lookup: CDR1 MGHDK, CDR2 SYGVNS. This CDR3 region has 15 residues. The CDR3 bases are TGTGCCAGCAGTGACGGGACAGTTATAAATTCACCCCTCCACTTT. Translated: CASSDGTVINSPLHF.

The chain couples TRBV7-9 to TRBJ2-7, with 7 bases fitting TRBD1. In germline, CDR1 is SEHNR, CDR2 FQNEAQ (reference sequence). The CDR3 is made up of 15 amino acids. V lost 0 bases, J lost 2 bases, and 4 bases stayed unmatched. The CDR3 coding sequence is TGTGCCAGCAGCTTAGCCACAGGGGCTACCTACGAGCAGTACTTC. The encoded protein is CASSLATGATYEQYF. The whole variable domain, filled in from reference TRBV7-9 and TRBJ2-7, reads DTGVSQNPRHKITKRGQNVTFRCDPISEHNRLYWYRQTLGQGPEFLTYFQNEAQLEKSRLLSDRFSAERPKGSFSTLEIQRTEQGDSAMYLCASSLATGATYEQYFGPGTRLTVT.

The chain has TRBV28 and TRBJ2-3, with D uncertain. The germline CDR1 and CDR2 sequences are MDHEN and SYDVKM. Trimming removed 6 bases from V and 2 bases from J, with 6 bases in between. The length of the CDR3 is 12 residues. The DNA of the CDR3 is TGTGCCAGCAGAGACGACACAGATACGCAGTATTTT. This translates into CASRDDTDTQYF.